The source of this T cell receptor beta chain is a study of regulatory T cells in long-lasting Graves disease. Time point here: newly diagnosed GD, antithyroid drugs for less than 3 months. The TCR library was made from RNA that had been extracted from PBMCs in TRIzol. According to the study, TCR beta libraries were built with iRepertoire HTBI primers and CDR3-region Arm-PCR. Each CDR3 protein is one row after TCRdb ran MiXCR on the multiplex PCR reads. The repertoire has 440,000 or so distinct CDR3 sequences, about 15% of them found once; the top ten carry approximately 15%. CDR3 length: 15 amino acids. The germline V gene encodes CDR1 LGHDT and CDR2 YNNKEL (reference sequence). V lost 0 bases to trimming and J lost 7 bases, with 10 bases between them. These same data were also listed under a study on T cells in Graves' hyperthyroidism and ophthalmopathy.

The material sequenced was peripheral blood mononuclear cells (PBMCs), taken at new diagnosis, from a patient treated with antithyroid drugs. This clonotype was sampled from a woman aged 25 to 39 with Graves disease. The chain has TRBV3-1 and TRBJ1-6, with a weak D call TRBD1 (5 bases). CDR3 DNA: TGTGCCAGCAGCCAAGATGGGGCCTCGAATTCACCCCTCCACTTT. Its translation is CASSQDGASNSPLHF.